The 6 T cell receptor beta chains in this list originate from one sample, sequenced in a study of Ad26.COV2.S vaccination and SARS-CoV-2 variants. Profiling relied on immunoSEQ multiplex PCR, and the TCRdb table lists in-frame clones only, not all of them. The sample has some 290,000 clones, around 85% seen once. The treatment is: some 20 received Ad26.COV2.S at low or high dose, single or two shots; several received placebo; per-sample allocation not given. Collection of the samples took place on day 63 after the first injection of vaccine or placebo. The sample was peripheral blood, taken in a trial of Ad26.COV2.S vaccine versus placebo. The receptors originated from a person aged 18-65 years who received the Ad26.COV2.S COVID-19 vaccine or a placebo.

The V call is TRBV28, the J call TRBJ1-6; 7 bases line up with TRBD1. Unmatched junction bases numbered 20, after V lost 5 bases and J lost 7 bases. This CDR3 contains 19 residues. Germline V gives CDR1 MDHEN, CDR2 SYDVKM. CDR3 sequence reads: CASSPRRDSSGVPNSPLHF. CDR3 in DNA: TGTGCCAGCAGTCCGAGACGGGACAGCTCAGGGGTCCCCAATTCACCCCTCCACTTT.

V is TRBV27 and J is TRBJ2-7; no reliable D call. Trimming removed 1 base at V and 4 bases at J, with 11 bases between. Germline assignment: CDR1 MNHEY and CDR2 SMNVEV (reference sequence). This CDR3 region has 14 residues. CDR3 sequence reads: CASSLFPSPYEQYF. CDR3 DNA sequence: TGTGCCAGCAGTTTATTTCCATCCCCATACGAGCAGTACTTC.

CDR3 DNA sequence: TGTGCCAGCAGCCCCGCACCGGGACAGGACTACACCTTC. Translated: CASSPAPGQDYTF. The chain carries TRBV28 and TRBJ1-2, with 8 bases matching TRBD1. The CDR3 sequence is 13 residues long. In germline, CDR1 is MDHEN, CDR2 SYDVKM. The junction had 10 bases not matched to a gene; V was cut back by 6 bases and J by 10 bases.

The gene calls are TRBV11-2 and TRBJ2-1, with TRBD1 identical over 8 bases. The germline V gene encodes CDR1 SGHAT and CDR2 FQNNGV. Trimming cost V 6 bases and J 5 bases; bases outside gene matches: 6. The CDR3 sequence is 14 residues long. For the CDR3, the DNA is TGTGCCAGCAGGAAAGGACAGGGCCACAATGAGCAGTTCTTC. It yields the protein CASRKGQGHNEQFF.

The CDR3 DNA is TGTGCCAGCAGTCCCGAGACAGGGTATGGCTACACCTTC. This encodes CASSPETGYGYTF. The rearrangement links TRBV12-3 or TRBV12-4 to TRBJ1-2, with 7 bases that match TRBD1. The CDR3 runs 13 residues. J lost 5 bases, V lost 5 bases, and 5 bases had no gene match.

V usage is TRBV6-5 and J usage is TRBJ2-7; weak D call: TRBD2 (7 bases). CDR1 is MNHEY and CDR2 is SVGAGI in the germline V gene. This CDR3 is 15 amino acids long. V shed 0 bases and J shed 5 bases, with 14 bases lying between them. The CDR3 sequence: CASSYSRGLVDEQYF. In DNA, the CDR3 is TGTGCCAGCAGTTACTCGCGGGGGCTGGTAGACGAGCAGTACTTC.